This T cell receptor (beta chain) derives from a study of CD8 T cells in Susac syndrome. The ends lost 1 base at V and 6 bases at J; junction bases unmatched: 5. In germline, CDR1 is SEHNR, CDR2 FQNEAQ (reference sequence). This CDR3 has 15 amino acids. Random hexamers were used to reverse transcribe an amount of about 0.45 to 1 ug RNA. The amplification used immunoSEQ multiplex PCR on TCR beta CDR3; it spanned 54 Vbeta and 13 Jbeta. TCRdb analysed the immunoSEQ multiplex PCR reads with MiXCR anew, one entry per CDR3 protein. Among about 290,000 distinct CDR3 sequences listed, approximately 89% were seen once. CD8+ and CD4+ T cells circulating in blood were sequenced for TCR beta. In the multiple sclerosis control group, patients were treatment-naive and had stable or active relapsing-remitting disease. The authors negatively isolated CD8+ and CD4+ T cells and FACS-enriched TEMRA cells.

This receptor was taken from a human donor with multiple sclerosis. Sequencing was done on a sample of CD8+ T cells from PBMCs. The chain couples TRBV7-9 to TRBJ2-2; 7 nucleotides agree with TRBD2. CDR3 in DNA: TGTGCCAGCAGCTTAGGCCCTCTAGCGGCCGGGGAGCTGTTTTTT. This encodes CASSLGPLAAGELFF.